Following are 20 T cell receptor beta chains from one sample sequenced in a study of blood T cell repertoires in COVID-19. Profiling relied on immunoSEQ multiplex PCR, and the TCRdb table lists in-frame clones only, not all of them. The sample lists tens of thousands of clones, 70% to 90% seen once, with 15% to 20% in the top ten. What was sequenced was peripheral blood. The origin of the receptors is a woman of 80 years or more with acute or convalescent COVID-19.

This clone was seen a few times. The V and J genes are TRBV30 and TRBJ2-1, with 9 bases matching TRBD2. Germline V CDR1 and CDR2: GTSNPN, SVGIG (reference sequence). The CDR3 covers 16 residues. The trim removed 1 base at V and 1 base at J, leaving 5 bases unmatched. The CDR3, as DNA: TGTGCCTGGAGTGGCGGACTAGCGCCTTCCTACAATGAGCAGTTCTTC. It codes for CAWSGGLAPSYNEQFF.

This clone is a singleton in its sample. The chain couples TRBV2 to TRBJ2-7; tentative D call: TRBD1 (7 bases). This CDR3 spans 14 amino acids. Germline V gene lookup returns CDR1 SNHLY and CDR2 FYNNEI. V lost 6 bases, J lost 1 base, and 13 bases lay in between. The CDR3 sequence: CASRPTGTSYEQYF. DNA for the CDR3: TGTGCCAGCAGGCCGACAGGGACTTCCTACGAGCAGTACTTC.

The CDR3: CASSPQGQFRSGNTIYF. The CDR3 DNA follows: TGTGCCAGCAGCCCACAGGGCCAGTTTCGCTCTGGAAACACCATATATTTT. The genes are TRBV7-8 and TRBJ1-3; D might be TRBD1 (6 bases). CDR1 is SGHVS, CDR2 FQNEAQ, per germline. V shed 5 bases and J shed 0 bases, with 17 bases lying between them. The CDR3 consists of 17 residues.

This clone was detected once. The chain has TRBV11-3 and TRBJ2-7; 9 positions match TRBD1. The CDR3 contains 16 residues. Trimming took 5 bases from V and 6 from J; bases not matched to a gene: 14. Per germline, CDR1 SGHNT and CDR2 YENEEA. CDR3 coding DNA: TGTGCCAGCAGCCCCCCGGTGGGACAGGGACCCCTCGAGCAGTACTTC. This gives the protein CASSPPVGQGPLEQYF.

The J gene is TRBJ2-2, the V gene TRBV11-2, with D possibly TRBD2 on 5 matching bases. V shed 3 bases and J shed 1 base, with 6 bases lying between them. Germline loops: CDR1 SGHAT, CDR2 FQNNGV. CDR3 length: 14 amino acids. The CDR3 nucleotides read TGTGCCAGCAGCTTTGCGGGGAACACCGGGGAGCTGTTTTTT. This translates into CASSFAGNTGELFF. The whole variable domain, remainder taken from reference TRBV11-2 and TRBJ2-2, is EAGVAQSPRYKIIEKRQSVAFWCNPISGHATLYWYQQILGQGPKLLIQFQNNGVVDDSQLPKDRFSAERLKGVDSTLKIQPAKLEDSAVYLCASSFAGNTGELFFGEGSRLTVL.

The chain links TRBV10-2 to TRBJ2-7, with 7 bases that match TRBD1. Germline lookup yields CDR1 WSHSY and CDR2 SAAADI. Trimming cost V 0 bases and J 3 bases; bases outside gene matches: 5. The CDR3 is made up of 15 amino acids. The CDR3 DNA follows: TGCGCCAGCAGTGAGTCTCGGACAGGAGGCTACGAGCAGTACTTC. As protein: CASSESRTGGYEQYF.

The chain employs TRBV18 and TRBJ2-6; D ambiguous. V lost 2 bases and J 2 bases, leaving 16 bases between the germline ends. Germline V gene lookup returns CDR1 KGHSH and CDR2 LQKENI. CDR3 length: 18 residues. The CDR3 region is CASSPVGVRLAGANVLTF. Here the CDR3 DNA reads TGTGCCAGCTCACCAGTCGGCGTCAGACTCGCTGGGGCCAACGTCCTGACTTTC. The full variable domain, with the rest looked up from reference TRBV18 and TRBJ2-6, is NAGVMQNPRHLVRRRGQEARLRCSPMKGHSHVYWYRQLPEEGLKFMVYLQKENIIDESGMPKERFSAEFPKEGPSILRIQQVVRGDSAAYFCASSPVGVRLAGANVLTFGAGSRLTVL.

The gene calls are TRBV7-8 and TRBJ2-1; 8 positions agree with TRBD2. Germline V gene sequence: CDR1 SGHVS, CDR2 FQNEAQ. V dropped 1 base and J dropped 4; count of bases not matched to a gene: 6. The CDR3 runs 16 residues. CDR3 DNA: TGTGCCAGCAGCTTAGTAGCGGGGATCAGGTACAATGAGCAGTTCTTC. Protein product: CASSLVAGIRYNEQFF. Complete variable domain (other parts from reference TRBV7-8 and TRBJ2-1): GAGVSQSPRYKVAKRGQDVALRCDPISGHVSLFWYQQALGQGPEFLTYFQNEAQLDKSGLPSDRFFAERPEGSVSTLKIQRTQQEDSAVYLCASSLVAGIRYNEQFFGPGTRLTVL.

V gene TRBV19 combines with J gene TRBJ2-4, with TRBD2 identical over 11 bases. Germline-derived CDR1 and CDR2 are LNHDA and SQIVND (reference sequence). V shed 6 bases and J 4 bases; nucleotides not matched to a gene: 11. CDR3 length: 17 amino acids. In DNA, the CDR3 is TGTGCCAGTAGCACCCCGGGGGTAGCGGGAGGGAAAAACATTCAGTACTTC. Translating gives CASSTPGVAGGKNIQYF.

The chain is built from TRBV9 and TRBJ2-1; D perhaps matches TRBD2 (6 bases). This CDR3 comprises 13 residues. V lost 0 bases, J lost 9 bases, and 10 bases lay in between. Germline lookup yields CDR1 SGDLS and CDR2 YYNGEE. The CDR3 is CASSVAAGPEQFF. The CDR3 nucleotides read TGTGCCAGCAGCGTAGCGGCGGGGCCTGAGCAGTTCTTC.

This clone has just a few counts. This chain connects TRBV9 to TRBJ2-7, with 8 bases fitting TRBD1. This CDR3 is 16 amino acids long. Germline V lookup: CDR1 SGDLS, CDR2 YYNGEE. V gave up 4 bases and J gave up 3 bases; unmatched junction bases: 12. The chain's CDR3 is CASSPSSQGAFYEQYF. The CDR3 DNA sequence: TGTGCCAGCAGCCCCAGCAGCCAGGGGGCTTTCTACGAGCAGTACTTC.

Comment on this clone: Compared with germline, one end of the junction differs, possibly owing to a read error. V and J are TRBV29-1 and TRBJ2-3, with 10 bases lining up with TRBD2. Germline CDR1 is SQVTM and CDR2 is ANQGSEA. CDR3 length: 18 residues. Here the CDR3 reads CSVEAPGRLAGGTDTQYF. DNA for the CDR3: TGCAGCGTAGAAGCCCCGGGCCGGCTAGCGGGAGGCACAGATACGCAGTATTTT.

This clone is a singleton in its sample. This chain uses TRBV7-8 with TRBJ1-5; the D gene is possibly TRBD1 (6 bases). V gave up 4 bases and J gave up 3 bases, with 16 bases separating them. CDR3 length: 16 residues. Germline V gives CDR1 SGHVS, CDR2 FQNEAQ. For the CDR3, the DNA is TGTGCCAGCAGCTCCCTAGACAGGTTCGACAATCAGCCCCAGCATTTT. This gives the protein CASSSLDRFDNQPQHF. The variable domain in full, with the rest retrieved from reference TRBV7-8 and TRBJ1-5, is GAGVSQSPRYKVAKRGQDVALRCDPISGHVSLFWYQQALGQGPEFLTYFQNEAQLDKSGLPSDRFFAERPEGSVSTLKIQRTQQEDSAVYLCASSSLDRFDNQPQHFGDGTRLSIL.

In DNA form, the CDR3 reads TGTGCCAGCAGCCTATCTGGAAACACCATATATTTT. It specifies CASSLSGNTIYF. The chain has TRBV7-9 and TRBJ1-3; D uncertain. Between the trimmed V and J ends, which lost 5 bases and 1 base, there was a span of 3 bases. The CDR3 spans 12 residues. Germline CDR1 is SEHNR and CDR2 is FQNEAQ (reference sequence).

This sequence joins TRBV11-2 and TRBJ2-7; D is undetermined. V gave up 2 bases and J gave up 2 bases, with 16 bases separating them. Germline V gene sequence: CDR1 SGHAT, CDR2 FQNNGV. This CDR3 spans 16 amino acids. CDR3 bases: TGTGCCAGCAGCTTATCCTGGCAGACTCCCGCCTACGAGCAGTACTTC. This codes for CASSLSWQTPAYEQYF. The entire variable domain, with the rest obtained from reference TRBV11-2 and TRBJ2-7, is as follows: EAGVAQSPRYKIIEKRQSVAFWCNPISGHATLYWYQQILGQGPKLLIQFQNNGVVDDSQLPKDRFSAERLKGVDSTLKIQPAKLEDSAVYLCASSLSWQTPAYEQYFGPGTRLTVT.

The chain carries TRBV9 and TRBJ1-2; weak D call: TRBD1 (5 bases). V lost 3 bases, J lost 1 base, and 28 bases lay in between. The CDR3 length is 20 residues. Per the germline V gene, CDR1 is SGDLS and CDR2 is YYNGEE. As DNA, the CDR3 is TGTGCCAGCAGCGGAGACAGATTTCCCATCGCGGGGATACATAACTATGGCTACACCTTC. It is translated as CASSGDRFPIAGIHNYGYTF.

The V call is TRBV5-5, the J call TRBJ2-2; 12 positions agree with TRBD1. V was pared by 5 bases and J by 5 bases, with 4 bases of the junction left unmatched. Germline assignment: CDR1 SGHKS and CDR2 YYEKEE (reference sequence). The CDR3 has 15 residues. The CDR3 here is CASSAGQGATGELFF. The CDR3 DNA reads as TGTGCCAGCAGTGCGGGACAGGGGGCTACCGGGGAGCTGTTTTTT.

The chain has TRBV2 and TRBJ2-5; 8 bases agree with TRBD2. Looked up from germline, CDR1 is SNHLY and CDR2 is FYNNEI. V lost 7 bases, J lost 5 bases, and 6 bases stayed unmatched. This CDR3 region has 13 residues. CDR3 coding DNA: TGTGCCAGCATGCGGGGGGCCTCGGAGACCCAGTACTTC. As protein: CASMRGASETQYF.

The CDR3 is CASRAGTGGEKLFF. CDR3 nucleotide sequence: TGTGCCAGCAGAGCCGGGACAGGGGGCGAAAAACTGTTTTTT. The V and J genes are TRBV2 and TRBJ1-4; 12 nucleotides match TRBD1. Germline V gene lookup returns CDR1 SNHLY and CDR2 FYNNEI. After removal of 6 bases from V and 8 bases from J, the junction contained 4 bases not matched to a gene. The CDR3 covers 14 residues.

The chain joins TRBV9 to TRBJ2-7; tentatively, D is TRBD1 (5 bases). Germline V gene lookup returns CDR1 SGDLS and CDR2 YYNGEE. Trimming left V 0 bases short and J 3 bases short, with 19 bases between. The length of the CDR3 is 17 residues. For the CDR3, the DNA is TGTGCCAGCAGCGTAGGTCTCATGGCACAGGCTGACTACGAGCAGTACTTC. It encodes CASSVGLMAQADYEQYF.